What follows describes a single T cell receptor beta chain. The antigen is undetermined. This sample was included in a study of blood T cells in healthy people across ages. Looking at the study overall: Per two T cells, about one barcoded beta molecule was captured through template switching.

Germline CDR1 reads SGHRS; CDR2 reads YFSETQ. Trimming left V 0 bases short and J 0 bases short, with 10 bases between. This CDR3 is 15 amino acids long. Points from the study as a whole: Greater diversity and more naive CD4+ cells were seen in long-lived donors than in aged donors.

Together with a sample-barcoded 5' primer, a J-beta primer mix was included in a second PCR lasting about 7 to 11 cycles. TCRdb re-derived calls from the 5' RACE reads in MiXCR, one entry per CDR3 protein. The sample contains hundreds of thousands of distinct CDR3 sequences, 45% to 50% of which appear only once. The J gene is TRBJ2-7, the V gene TRBV5-1; no clear D. This clonotype originated in a woman aged 55-69 years in good health. The sample taken for sequencing was blood. This chain's CDR3 is CASSLDGTPSYEQYF. The CDR3 DNA follows: TGCGCCAGCAGCTTGGATGGCACCCCCTCCTACGAGCAGTACTTC. The whole variable domain, remainder taken from reference TRBV5-1 and TRBJ2-7, is KAGVTQTPRYLIKTRGQQVTLSCSPISGHRSVSWYQQTPGQGLQFLFEYFSETQRNKGNFPGRFSGRQFSNSRSEMNVSTLELGDSALYLCASSLDGTPSYEQYFGPGTRLTVT.